Following are 6 T cell receptor beta chains from one sample sequenced in a study of molecular identifiers for immune sequencing clone quantification. MiXCR, run by TCRdb on the PCR reads, gives a single entry per CDR3 protein. This repertoire shows more than 450,000 distinct CDR3 sequences, around 21% found once; its top ten account for under 0.85%. Material: naive CD8+ T cells from blood, with Jurkat cell RNA spiked in. Documented subset: FACS-sorted CD8+CD4-CCR7+CD45RA+ naive T cells. These receptors originate from a human donor in good health. Some libraries in this study had Jurkat cell RNA spiked in.

Concerning this clonotype itself: A clone one base away is much larger, so this may be a read error. The DNA is omitted, as the CDR3 cannot be located on it reliably, and the CDR3 follows TCRdb's listing. The V call is TRBV30, the J call TRBJ2-7; the D segment call TRBD1 is taken from the table without a DNA check. The germline V gene encodes CDR1 GTSNPN and CDR2 SVGIG (reference sequence). The CDR3 length equals 12 residues, ends included. Here the CDR3 reads CAWGQGAHEQCF.

With regard to this clonotype: Given a much more abundant clone one base away, this may be a read error. This chain links TRBV7-2 with TRBJ1-4, with unresolved D. CDR3 size: 13 residues. The germline V gene encodes CDR1 SGHTA and CDR2 FQGNSA. CDR3 bases: TGTGCCAGCAGCTCCCCGCCTAATGAAAAACTGTCTTTT. Translating gives CASSSPPNEKLSF.

The sample holds many counts of this clonotype. The chain links TRBV24-1 to TRBJ2-3; TRBD1 or TRBD2 may be the D gene (5 bases each). Germline V gene sequence: CDR1 KGHDR, CDR2 SFDVKD. The CDR3 is 16 residues long. The germline V and J ends were trimmed by 4 bases and 6 bases, with 19 bases remaining between them. Here the CDR3 reads CATSDPLGESADTQYF. The DNA of the CDR3 is TGTGCCACCAGTGACCCCCTGGGGGAGTCGGCGGATACGCAGTATTTT.

This clonotype was counted ten times or more. The chain recombines TRBV30 with TRBJ2-1; 9 bases align to TRBD2. V lost 5 bases to trimming and J lost 6 bases; unmatched junction nucleotides: 5. The length of the CDR3 is 13 residues. CDR1 GTSNPN and CDR2 SVGIG come from the germline V gene (reference sequence). Here the CDR3 reads CAWGLAQINEQFF. The CDR3 nucleotides are TGTGCCTGGGGACTAGCGCAGATCAATGAGCAGTTCTTC.

Concerning this clonotype: This may come from a read error, since a much larger clone is one base off. The CDR3 does not end in the conserved phenylalanine or tryptophan, so this is likely a read error. V gene TRBV19 combines with J gene TRBJ2-5; D uncertain. This CDR3 has 15 amino acids. V was clipped by 5 bases and J by 1 base, with 14 bases between them. Germline CDR1 is LNHDA and CDR2 is SQIVND (reference sequence). In DNA form, the CDR3 reads TGTGCCAGTAGTGTCGACGGGCGGCCCCAAGAGACCCAGTACTCC. It codes for CASSVDGRPQETQYS.

This clonotype appeared many times. The chain couples TRBV5-5 to TRBJ2-2; D gene uncertain. The germline V gene has CDR1 SGHKS and CDR2 YYEKEE (reference sequence). The V end was cut by 2 bases, the J end by 0 bases, with 11 bases between. The CDR3 length is 16 residues. As DNA, the CDR3 is TGTGCCAGCAGCTTCCTCCGGACGGCGAACACCGGGGAGCTGTTTTTT. Protein product: CASSFLRTANTGELFF.